A single sample is the source of the 4 T cell receptor beta chains below, sequenced in a study of blood T cell repertoires in COVID-19. Generated by immunoSEQ multiplex PCR, the TCRdb table keeps only in-frame clones and is missing some. This sample carries hundreds of thousands of clones, just under 90% of them seen once, and the ten largest clones take roughly 9.4%. The sample was PBMCs or T cells enriched from blood (not recorded which). The origin of the receptors is a woman between 50 and 59 years old who had recovered from COVID-19.

This clone was seen many times. This chain joins TRBV4-3 and TRBJ1-1; D is unclear. V dropped 3 bases and J dropped 8 bases, with 13 bases sitting between them. CDR1 is LGHNA and CDR2 is YSLEER in the germline V gene. The CDR3 is made up of 13 amino acids. In nucleotides, the CDR3 is TGCGCCAGCAGCCAGGGAGCGGATATAGAAGCTTTCTTT. Protein sequence: CASSQGADIEAFF.

This clone appeared a few times. The rearrangement joins TRBV11-2 to TRBJ1-2; D is perhaps TRBD1 (6 bases). CDR1 is SGHAT, CDR2 FQNNGV, per germline. The V end was cut by 1 base, the J end by 6 bases, with 9 bases between. The CDR3 consists of 13 residues. The chain's CDR3 is CASSLGQVNGYTF. The CDR3 bases are TGTGCCAGCAGCTTAGGACAGGTCAATGGCTACACCTTC.

This clone was observed once. This rearrangement joins TRBV11-2 to TRBJ1-1; TRBD1 matches 9 bases. The V gene end was trimmed by 4 bases and the J gene end by 6 bases; junction bases not matched to a gene: 6. The CDR3 contains 14 residues. The germline CDR1 and CDR2 sequences are SGHAT and FQNNGV. CDR3 sequence reads: CASSSVTGGAEAFF. CDR3 DNA sequence: TGTGCCAGCAGCTCCGTGACAGGGGGGGCTGAAGCTTTCTTT.

The rearrangement joins TRBV30 to TRBJ1-2; tentatively, D is TRBD1 (5 bases). The ends were cut back, 2 bases at V and 6 bases at J, with 13 bases in the middle. CDR1 and CDR2 from the germline V gene are GTSNPN and SVGIG (reference sequence). CDR3 size: 13 residues. The DNA for the CDR3 is TGTGCCTGGAGTCTGAAAACAGGACATGGCTACACCTTC. As protein: CAWSLKTGHGYTF.